What follows is one TCR beta chain and its context. The antigen is undetermined. The data were obtained in a study of T cell responses to AZD1222 COVID-19 vaccine. Unmatched junction bases numbered 10, after V lost 8 bases and J lost 4 bases. This CDR3 has 14 amino acids. Germline CDR1 is SGHVS and CDR2 is FQNEAQ. Study results and caveats: Along spike, vaccine-associated CD4 TCRs were found throughout, with dominance at 160-218 and 743-854. AZD1222 recipients seropositive at baseline numbered only six or seven.

The repertoire was sequenced with immunoSEQ multiplex PCR; TCRdb's copy has only in-frame clones and lacks some. The table includes some 130,000 clones, roughly 89% detected once. The sequencing used peripheral blood, collected on day 0 of AZD1222 vaccination. This chain connects TRBV7-8 to TRBJ2-7; 8 bases are a match to TRBD2. The receptor was derived from an adult in good health. The CDR3 DNA sequence: TGTGCCAGCTCTCGAAGTAGCGGGGAGTACGAGCAGTACTTC. Translated, it gives CASSRSSGEYEQYF. Variable domain in full (rest from reference TRBV7-8 and TRBJ2-7): GAGVSQSPRYKVAKRGQDVALRCDPISGHVSLFWYQQALGQGPEFLTYFQNEAQLDKSGLPSDRFFAERPEGSVSTLKIQRTQQEDSAVYLCASSRSSGEYEQYFGPGTRLTVT.